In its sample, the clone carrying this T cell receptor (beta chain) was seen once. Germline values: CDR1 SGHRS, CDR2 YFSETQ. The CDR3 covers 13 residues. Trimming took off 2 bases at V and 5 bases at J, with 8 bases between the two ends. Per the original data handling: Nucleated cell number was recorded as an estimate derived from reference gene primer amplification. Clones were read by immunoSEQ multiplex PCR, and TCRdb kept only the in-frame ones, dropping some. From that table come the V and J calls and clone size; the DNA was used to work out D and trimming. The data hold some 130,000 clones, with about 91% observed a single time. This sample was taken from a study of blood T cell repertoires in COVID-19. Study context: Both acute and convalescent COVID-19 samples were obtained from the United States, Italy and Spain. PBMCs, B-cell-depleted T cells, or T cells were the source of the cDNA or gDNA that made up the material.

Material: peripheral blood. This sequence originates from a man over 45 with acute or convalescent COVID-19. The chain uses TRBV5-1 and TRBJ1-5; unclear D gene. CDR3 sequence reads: CASSFDGDQPQHF. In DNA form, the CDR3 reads TGCGCCAGCAGCTTCGATGGAGATCAGCCCCAGCATTTT. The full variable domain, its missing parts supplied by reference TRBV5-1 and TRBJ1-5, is KAGVTQTPRYLIKTRGQQVTLSCSPISGHRSVSWYQQTPGQGLQFLFEYFSETQRNKGNFPGRFSGRQFSNSRSEMNVSTLELGDSALYLCASSFDGDQPQHFGDGTRLSIL.